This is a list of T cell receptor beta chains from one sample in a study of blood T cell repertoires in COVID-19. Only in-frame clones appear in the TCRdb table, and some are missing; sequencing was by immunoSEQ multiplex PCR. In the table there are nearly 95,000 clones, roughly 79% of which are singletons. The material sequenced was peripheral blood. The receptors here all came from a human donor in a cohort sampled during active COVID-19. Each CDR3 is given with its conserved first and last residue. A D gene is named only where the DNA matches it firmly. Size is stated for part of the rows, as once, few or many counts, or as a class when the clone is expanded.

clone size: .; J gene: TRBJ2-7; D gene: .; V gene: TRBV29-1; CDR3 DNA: TGCAGCGCTCTGACAGCGAATTCCTACGAGCAGTACTTC; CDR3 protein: CSALTANSYEQYF
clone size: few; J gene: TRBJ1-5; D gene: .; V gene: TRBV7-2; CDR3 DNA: TGTGCCAGCAGCCCATCAACGGTGGGCGCCCAGGGCAATCAGCCCCAGCATTTT; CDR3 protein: CASSPSTVGAQGNQPQHF
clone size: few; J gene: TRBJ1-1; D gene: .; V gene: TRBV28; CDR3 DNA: TGTGCCAGCAGTTTCAGGACAGTGAACACTGAAGCTTTCTTT; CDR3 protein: CASSFRTVNTEAFF
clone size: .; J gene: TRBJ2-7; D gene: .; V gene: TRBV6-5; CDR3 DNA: TGTGCCAGCAGTTATAGGGGAACAGGGCGCTCCTACGAGCAGTACTTC; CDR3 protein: CASSYRGTGRSYEQYF
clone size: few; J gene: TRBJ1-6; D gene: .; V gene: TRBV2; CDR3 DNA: TGTGCCACCCGAATGGAGAATAATTCACCCCTCCACTTT; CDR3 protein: CATRMENNSPLHF
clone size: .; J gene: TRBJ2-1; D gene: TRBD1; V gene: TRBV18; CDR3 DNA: TGTGCCAGCTCACCAAGGGACAGGTACAATGAGCAGTTCTTC; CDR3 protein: CASSPRDRYNEQFF
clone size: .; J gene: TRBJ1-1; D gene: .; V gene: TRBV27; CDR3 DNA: TGTGCCACTAGACAGGCCCATGGAGTTCGGGCTTTCTTT; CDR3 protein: CATRQAHGVRAFF
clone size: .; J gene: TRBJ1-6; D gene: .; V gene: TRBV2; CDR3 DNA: TGTGCCAGCAGCGGACAGCCGAATTCACCCCTCCACTTT; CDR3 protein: CASSGQPNSPLHF
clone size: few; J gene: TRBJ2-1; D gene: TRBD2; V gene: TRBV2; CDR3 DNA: TGTGCCAGCAGTGATAGCGGGAGCGGGTACAATGAGCAGTTCTTC; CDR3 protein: CASSDSGSGYNEQFF
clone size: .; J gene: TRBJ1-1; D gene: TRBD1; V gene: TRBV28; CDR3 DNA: TGTGCCAGCACCCCCGGGACAGGGCGGGGGACTGAAGCTTTCTTT; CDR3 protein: CASTPGTGRGTEAFF
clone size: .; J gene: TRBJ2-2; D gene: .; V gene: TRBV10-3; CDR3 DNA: TGTGCCATCAGTGCCCTAGCGTTGGGCACCGGGGAGCTGTTTTTT; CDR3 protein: CAISALALGTGELFF
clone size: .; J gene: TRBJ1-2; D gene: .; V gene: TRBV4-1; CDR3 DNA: TGCGCCAGCAGCCAAGAGGGCAGAGAGTATGGCTACACCTTC; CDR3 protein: CASSQEGREYGYTF
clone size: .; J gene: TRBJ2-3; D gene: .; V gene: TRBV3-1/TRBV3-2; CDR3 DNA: TGTGCCAGCAGCCTCCAGGATACGCAGTATTTT; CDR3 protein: CASSLQDTQYF
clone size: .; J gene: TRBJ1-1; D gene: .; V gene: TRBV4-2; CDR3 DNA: TGTGCCAGCAGCCGGGATCAGGGCACTGAAGCTTTCTTT; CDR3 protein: CASSRDQGTEAFF
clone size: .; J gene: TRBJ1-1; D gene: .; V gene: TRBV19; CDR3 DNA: TGTGCCAGTAGACCTACGGCCGACAGATCCACTGAAGCTTTCTTT; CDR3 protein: CASRPTADRSTEAFF
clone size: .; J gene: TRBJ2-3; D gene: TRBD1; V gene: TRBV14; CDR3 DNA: TGTGCCAGCAGCCAAACAGGGGGTCGGCAGTATTTT; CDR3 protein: CASSQTGGRQYF
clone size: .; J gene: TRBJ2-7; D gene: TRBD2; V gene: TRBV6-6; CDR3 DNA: TGTGCCAGCAGCCGACGACTAGCGGGAGGGTACGAGCAGTACTTC; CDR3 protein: CASSRRLAGGYEQYF
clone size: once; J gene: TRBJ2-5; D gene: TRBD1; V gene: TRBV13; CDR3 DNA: TGTGCCAGCAGCACGTGGGGGACAGGGAATGGGGAGACCCAGTACTTC; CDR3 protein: CASSTWGTGNGETQYF
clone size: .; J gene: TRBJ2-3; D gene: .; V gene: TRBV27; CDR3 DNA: TGTGCCAGCAGTCCACCAACAGGGATTCTAAACTTCGGTACGCAGTATTTT; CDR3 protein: CASSPPTGILNFGTQYF
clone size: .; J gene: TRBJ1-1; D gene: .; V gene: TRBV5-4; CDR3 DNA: TGTGCCAGCACTCGGCAGGGTAAATCTGAAGCTTTCTTT; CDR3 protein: CASTRQGKSEAFF
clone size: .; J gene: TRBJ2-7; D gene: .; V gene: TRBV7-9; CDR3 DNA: TGTGCCAGCAGCTTCACTAGGGAGCAGTACTTC; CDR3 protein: CASSFTREQYF
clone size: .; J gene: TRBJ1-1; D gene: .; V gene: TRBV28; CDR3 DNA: TGTGCCAGCAGTTCATGGGGGGGGGAAGCTTTCTTT; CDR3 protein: CASSSWGGEAFF
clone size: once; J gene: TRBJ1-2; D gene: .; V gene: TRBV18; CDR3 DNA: TGTGCCAGCTCACCAACCCCCGGGAATGGCTACACCTTC; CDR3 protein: CASSPTPGNGYTF
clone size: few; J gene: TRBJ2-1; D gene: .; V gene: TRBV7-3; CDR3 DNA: TGTGCCAGCAGCTCCCGACCCGGAGAGTTTAGTGAGCAGTTCTTC; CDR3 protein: CASSSRPGEFSEQFF
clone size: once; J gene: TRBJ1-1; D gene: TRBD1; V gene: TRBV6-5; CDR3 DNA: TGTGCCAGCAACAGAAGGACAGGGACAAACACTGAAGCTTTCTTT; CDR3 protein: CASNRRTGTNTEAFF
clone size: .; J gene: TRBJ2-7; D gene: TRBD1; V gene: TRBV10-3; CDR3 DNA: TGTGCCACAGCTCTCTCGGGACAGGTCTACGAGCAGTACTTC; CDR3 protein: CATALSGQVYEQYF
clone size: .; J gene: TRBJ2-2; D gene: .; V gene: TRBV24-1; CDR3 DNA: TGTGCCACCAGCTGGGATACAGGGAACACCGGGGAGCTGTTTTTT; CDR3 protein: CATSWDTGNTGELFF
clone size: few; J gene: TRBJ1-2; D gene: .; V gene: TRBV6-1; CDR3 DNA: TGTGCCAGCAGTGAGCAGACGAGAGGTGGGGCGGGAACCTTC; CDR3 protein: CASSEQTRGGAGTF
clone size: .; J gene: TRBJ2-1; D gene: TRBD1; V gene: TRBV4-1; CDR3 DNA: TGCGCCAGCAGCCAAGAGGGTTCGGACAGGGCACGTAGAAATGAGCAGTTCTTC; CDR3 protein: CASSQEGSDRARRNEQFF
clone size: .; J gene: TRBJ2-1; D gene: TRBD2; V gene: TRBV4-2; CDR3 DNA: TGTGCCAGCAGCGATGGGACTAGCGGGAGGGCTTACAATGAGCAGTTCTTC; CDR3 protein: CASSDGTSGRAYNEQFF
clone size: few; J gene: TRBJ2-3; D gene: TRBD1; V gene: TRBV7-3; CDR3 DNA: TGTGCCAGCAGCAGCGGACAGGGTCATACAGATACGCAGTATTTT; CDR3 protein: CASSSGQGHTDTQYF
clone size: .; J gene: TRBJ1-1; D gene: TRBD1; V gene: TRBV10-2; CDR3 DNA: TGCGCCAGCAAGGGACAGACCGAAGCTTTCTTT; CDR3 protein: CASKGQTEAFF
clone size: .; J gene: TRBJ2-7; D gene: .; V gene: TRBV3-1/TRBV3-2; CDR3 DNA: TGTGCCAGCAGCCCCTCGGCGGGGTCCCACGAGCAGTACTTC; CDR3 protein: CASSPSAGSHEQYF
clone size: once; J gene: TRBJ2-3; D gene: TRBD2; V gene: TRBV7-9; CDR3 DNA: TGTGCCAGCAGCCTAGGGGGACTAGGACGCACAGATACGCAGTATTTT; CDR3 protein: CASSLGGLGRTDTQYF
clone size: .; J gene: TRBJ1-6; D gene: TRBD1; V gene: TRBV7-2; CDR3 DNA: TGTGCCAGCAGCCGCCGCCCGACAGGGATCAATTCACCCCTCCACTTT; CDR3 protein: CASSRRPTGINSPLHF
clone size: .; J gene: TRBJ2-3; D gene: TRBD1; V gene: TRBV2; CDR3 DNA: TGTGCCAGCAGTTCGGGACAGCCGGGCGGAGATACGCAGTATTTT; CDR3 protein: CASSSGQPGGDTQYF
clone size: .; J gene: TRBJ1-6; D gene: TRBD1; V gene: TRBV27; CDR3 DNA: TGTGCCAGCAGGCCAGAGACAGGGACGGGTTCACCCCTCCACTTT; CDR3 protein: CASRPETGTGSPLHF
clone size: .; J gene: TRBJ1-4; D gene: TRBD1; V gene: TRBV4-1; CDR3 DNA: TGCGCCAGCGGGTCGCTTGGGACAGGATATGAAAAACTGTTTTTT; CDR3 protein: CASGSLGTGYEKLFF
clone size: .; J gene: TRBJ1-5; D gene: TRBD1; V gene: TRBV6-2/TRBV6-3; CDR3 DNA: TGTGCCAGCAGCCACAGGGGCGCGGGCAATCAGCCCCAGCATTTT; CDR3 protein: CASSHRGAGNQPQHF
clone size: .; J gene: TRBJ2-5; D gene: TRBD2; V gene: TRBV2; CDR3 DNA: TGTGCCAGCAGTGAAGGAGCGGGGGGGACCCAGTACTTC; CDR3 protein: CASSEGAGGTQYF
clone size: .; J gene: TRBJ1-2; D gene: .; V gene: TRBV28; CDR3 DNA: TGTGCCAGCAGTTTATCAGGGATTCGCGTCATCTATGGCTACACCTTC; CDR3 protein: CASSLSGIRVIYGYTF
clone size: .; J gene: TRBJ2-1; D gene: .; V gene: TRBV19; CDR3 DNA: TGTGCCAGTAGTACCCCCGGAGGACCTCGGCTGGGGGAGCAGTTCTTC; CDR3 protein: CASSTPGGPRLGEQFF
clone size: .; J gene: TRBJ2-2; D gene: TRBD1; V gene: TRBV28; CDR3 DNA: TGTGCCAGCAGTTTGACAGGGGAGACCGGGGAGCTGTTTTTT; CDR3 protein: CASSLTGETGELFF
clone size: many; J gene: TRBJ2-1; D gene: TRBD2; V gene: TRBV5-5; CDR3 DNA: TGTGCCAGCAGCCGACTAGCGGGAGTGGAAAATGAGCAGTTCTTC; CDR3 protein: CASSRLAGVENEQFF
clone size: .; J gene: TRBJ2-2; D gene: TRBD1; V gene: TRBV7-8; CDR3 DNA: TGTGCCAGCAGCTTGACAGGGGGCGTATATACCGGGGAGCTGTTTTTT; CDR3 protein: CASSLTGGVYTGELFF
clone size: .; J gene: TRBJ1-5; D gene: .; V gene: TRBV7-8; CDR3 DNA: TGTGCCAGCAGAGCAACGGACAGAGCCAATCAGCCCCAGCATTTT; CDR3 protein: CASRATDRANQPQHF
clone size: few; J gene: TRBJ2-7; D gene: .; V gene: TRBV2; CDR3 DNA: TGTGCCAGCCGTTTATCCTACGAGCAGTACTTC; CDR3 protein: CASRLSYEQYF
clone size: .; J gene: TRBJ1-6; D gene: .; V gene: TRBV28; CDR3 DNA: TGTGCCAGCAGTTTACAGGGTGGTGGCGCGTATGGTTCACCCCTCCACTTT; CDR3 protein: CASSLQGGGAYGSPLHF
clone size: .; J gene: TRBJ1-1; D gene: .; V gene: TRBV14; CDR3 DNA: TGTGCCAGCAGCCAACAGTTGAACACTGAAGCTTTCTTT; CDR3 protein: CASSQQLNTEAFF
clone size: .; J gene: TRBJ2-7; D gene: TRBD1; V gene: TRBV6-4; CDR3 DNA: TGTGCCAGCAGTGACCGACAGGGGGGCACCTACGAGCAGTACTTC; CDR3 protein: CASSDRQGGTYEQYF
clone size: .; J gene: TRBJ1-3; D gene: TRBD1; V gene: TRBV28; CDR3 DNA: TGTGCCAGCAGTCGTCCCGGGACAGTAATAGGAAACACCATATATTTT; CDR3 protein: CASSRPGTVIGNTIYF
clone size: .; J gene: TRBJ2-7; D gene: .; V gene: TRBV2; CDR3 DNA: TGTGCCAGCATCGTCACCCCTCCGGGGTCCTACGAGCAGTACTTC; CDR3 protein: CASIVTPPGSYEQYF
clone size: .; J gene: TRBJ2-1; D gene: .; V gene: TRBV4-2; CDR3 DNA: TGTGCCAGCAGCCAAGAACCTAGCTCCTACAATGAGCAGTTCTTC; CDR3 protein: CASSQEPSSYNEQFF
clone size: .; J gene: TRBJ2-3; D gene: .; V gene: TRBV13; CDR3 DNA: TGTGCCAGCAGCCCCTCGTCAGGGATCCAGACAGATACGCAGTATTTT; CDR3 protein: CASSPSSGIQTDTQYF
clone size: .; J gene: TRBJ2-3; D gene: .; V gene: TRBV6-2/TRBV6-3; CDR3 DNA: TGTGCCAGCAGTTTGGGCGGGAATGGAGATACGCAGTATTTT; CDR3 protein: CASSLGGNGDTQYF
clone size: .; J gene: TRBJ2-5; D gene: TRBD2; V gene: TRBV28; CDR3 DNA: TGTGCCAGCAGGCCCGCGCACAGGCTAGCGGGAAAGGGGACCCAGTACTTC; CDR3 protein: CASRPAHRLAGKGTQYF
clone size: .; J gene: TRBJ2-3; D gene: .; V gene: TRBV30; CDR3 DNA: TGTGCCTGGAGTGTGTCGTCTAGCGTAGATACGCAGTATTTT; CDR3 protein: CAWSVSSSVDTQYF
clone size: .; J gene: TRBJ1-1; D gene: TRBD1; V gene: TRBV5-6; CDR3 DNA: TGTGCCAGCAGCTTGAGTGTCAGGGGGCGTGGTGAAGCTTTCTTT; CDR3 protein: CASSLSVRGRGEAFF
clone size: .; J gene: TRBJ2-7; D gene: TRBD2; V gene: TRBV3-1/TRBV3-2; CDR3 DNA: TGTGCCAGCAGCCCCCGACTAGCGCGTATCGGAGGGGAGCAGTACTTC; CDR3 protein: CASSPRLARIGGEQYF